This entry lists 30 T cell receptor beta chains sequenced from one sample in a study of cytomegalovirus exposure and HLA in healthy donors. The study ran its PCR with 60 Vbeta and 13 Jbeta primers. The assay was immunoSEQ multiplex PCR, and TCRdb's table has in-frame clones only and misses some. The table lists around 190,000 clones, 75% to 85% of them singletons. The source material was PBMCs. These receptors originate from a woman in her twenties or thirties in good health and CMV-seropositive.

This clone has just a few counts. This chain connects TRBV2 to TRBJ1-1, with D perhaps matching TRBD1 (5 bases). Germline assignment: CDR1 SNHLY and CDR2 FYNNEI. Between the trimmed V and J ends, which lost 2 bases and 3 bases, there was a span of 7 bases. The CDR3 runs 13 residues. DNA of the CDR3: TGTGCCAGCAGTGAAATACAGGACACTGAAGCTTTCTTT. This gives the protein CASSEIQDTEAFF.

The V and J genes are TRBV28 and TRBJ2-5; 9 bases line up with TRBD1. CDR1 MDHEN and CDR2 SYDVKM come from the germline V gene. Trimming at V came to 5 bases and at J to 3 bases, leaving 10 bases not matched to a gene. The CDR3 totals 16 residues. The CDR3 coding sequence is TGTGCCAGCAGTGCCCCGGGACAGGGAGCGGAAGAGACCCAGTACTTC. The encoded protein is CASSAPGQGAEETQYF. The full variable domain, in which reference TRBV28 and TRBJ2-5 provide the parts outside the CDR3, is DVKVTQSSRYLVKRTGEKVFLECVQDMDHENMFWYRQDPGLGLRLIYFSYDVKMKEKGDIPEGYSVSREKKERFSLILESASTNQTSMYLCASSAPGQGAEETQYFGPGTRLLVL.

This clone was recorded a few times. The gene calls are TRBV9 and TRBJ2-5; 10 nucleotides align to TRBD2. V dropped 3 bases and J dropped 5; count of bases not matched to a gene: 7. In germline, CDR1 is SGDLS, CDR2 YYNGEE. This CDR3 spans 15 amino acids. This CDR3 is CASSETLAGGETQYF. The DNA of the CDR3 is TGTGCCAGCAGCGAGACCTTAGCGGGGGGCGAGACCCAGTACTTC.

The DNA for the CDR3 is TGTGCCAGCAGCGCCGAGGAGACCGCTACCACAGATACGCAGTATTTT. Its protein product is CASSAEETATTDTQYF. The gene calls are TRBV9 and TRBJ2-3; unclear D gene. CDR1 SGDLS and CDR2 YYNGEE come from the germline V gene. Between the trimmed V and J ends, which lost 3 bases and 2 bases, there was a span of 16 bases. The CDR3 has 16 residues.

The table lists this clone with a count of one. The chain combines TRBV10-3 with TRBJ2-1; D unresolved. Between the trimmed V and J ends, which lost 7 bases and 3 bases, there was a span of 7 bases. The CDR3 extends over 12 amino acids. Germline assignment: CDR1 ENHRY and CDR2 SYGVKD. In DNA, the CDR3 is TGTGCCATCACTTACAGCTACAATGAGCAGTTCTTC. The encoded protein is CAITYSYNEQFF.

The rearrangement joins TRBV10-3 to TRBJ1-2, with D possibly matching TRBD1 (5 bases). Trimming shortened V by 2 bases and J by 2 bases, and 12 bases separated the two germline ends. The CDR3 has 15 amino acids. Per the germline V gene, CDR1 is ENHRY and CDR2 is SYGVKD. The CDR3: CAISETGPRNYGYTF. Written as DNA, the CDR3 is TGTGCCATCAGTGAGACAGGACCGAGGAACTATGGCTACACCTTC.

The chain uses TRBV9 and TRBJ2-3; 10 nucleotides agree with TRBD2. The V segment lost 0 bases and the J segment 2 bases; nucleotides outside the gene matches: 6. The CDR3 is made up of 17 amino acids. Germline V gene sequence: CDR1 SGDLS, CDR2 YYNGEE. CDR3 amino acids: CASSVGLAGSATDTQYF. CDR3 nucleotides: TGTGCCAGCAGCGTAGGACTAGCGGGTTCTGCCACAGATACGCAGTATTTT.

The chain uses TRBV27 and TRBJ2-1, with 11 positions matching TRBD2. The ends lost 7 bases at V and 10 bases at J; junction bases unmatched: 12. The CDR3 sequence is 15 residues long. CDR1 is MNHEY and CDR2 is SMNVEV in the germline V gene (reference sequence). CDR3 in amino acids: CASNSILGTSGEQFF. The CDR3 DNA sequence: TGTGCCAGCAATTCTATACTCGGGACTAGCGGAGAGCAGTTCTTC.

The V call is TRBV27, the J call TRBJ2-2, with D possibly matching TRBD1 (5 bases). Trimming pared 6 bases from V and 4 bases from J, leaving 12 bases between. The CDR3 has 14 amino acids. Germline V gives CDR1 MNHEY, CDR2 SMNVEV (reference sequence). This chain's CDR3 is CASRRRVGTGELFF. CDR3 in DNA: TGTGCCAGCAGGCGCAGGGTTGGCACCGGGGAGCTGTTTTTT.

The CDR3 region is CASSPLSGPRENYGYTF. Written as DNA, the CDR3 is TGTGCCAGCTCACCACTTTCGGGCCCGAGGGAGAACTATGGCTACACCTTC. The chain employs TRBV18 and TRBJ1-2; D not certain. CDR3 size: 17 residues. V shed 1 base and J shed 2 bases, with 17 bases lying between them. Germline values: CDR1 KGHSH, CDR2 LQKENI.

This chain joins TRBV11-2 and TRBJ2-1; a possible D gene is TRBD2 (6 bases). With 2 bases removed from V and 6 bases from J, the gap between germline ends came to 14 bases. Per the germline V gene, CDR1 is SGHAT and CDR2 is FQNNGV. This CDR3 is 15 amino acids long. The CDR3 region is CASSLYVGAGNEQFF. The CDR3 DNA sequence: TGTGCCAGCAGCTTATATGTGGGAGCGGGCAATGAGCAGTTCTTC.

The chain links TRBV30 to TRBJ1-1, with D unresolved. With 5 bases removed from V and 1 base from J, the gap between germline ends came to 11 bases. Germline CDR1 reads GTSNPN; CDR2 reads SVGIG (reference sequence). The CDR3 consists of 13 residues. The CDR3 nucleotides are TGTGCCTGGGTCTTGGCGGCGAACACTGAAGCTTTCTTT. It specifies CAWVLAANTEAFF.

The chain is built from TRBV11-2 and TRBJ1-3; tentatively, D is TRBD1 (6 bases). Germline V gene lookup returns CDR1 SGHAT and CDR2 FQNNGV. The V end was cut by 5 bases, the J end by 1 base, with 9 bases between. The CDR3 loop spans 14 amino acids. CDR3 in amino acids: CASSLQGSGNTIYF. DNA of the CDR3: TGTGCCAGCAGCCTACAGGGTTCTGGAAACACCATATATTTT.

The chain has TRBV15 and TRBJ2-3; maybe TRBD1 (5 bases). Germline V gene data show CDR1 as LNHNV and CDR2 as YYDKDF (reference sequence). The CDR3 is made up of 13 amino acids. Trimming removed 5 bases from V and 4 bases from J, with 10 bases in between. CDR3: CATSAARADTQYF. The CDR3 coding sequence is TGTGCCACCAGCGCGGCCAGGGCAGATACGCAGTATTTT.

The rearrangement uses TRBV14 and TRBJ1-1; the D gene is possibly TRBD1 (5 bases). Trimming cost V 2 bases and J 0 bases, with 10 bases left between them. This CDR3 is built from 15 residues. From germline, CDR1 is SGHDN and CDR2 FVKESK. The chain's CDR3 is CASSQLGGLNTEAFF. The CDR3 coding sequence is TGTGCCAGCAGCCAACTGGGGGGACTGAACACTGAAGCTTTCTTT.

The rearrangement uses TRBV7-9 and TRBJ2-1, with D perhaps matching TRBD1 (6 bases). With 4 bases removed from V and 2 bases from J, the gap between germline ends came to 18 bases. This CDR3 is built from 17 residues. The germline CDR1 and CDR2 sequences are SEHNR and FQNEAQ (reference sequence). The CDR3 region has the DNA TGTGCCAGCAGCTCAACATACAGGGATGGCACCTACAATGAGCAGTTCTTC. Translated, it gives CASSSTYRDGTYNEQFF.

CDR3 nucleotides: TGTGCCAGCAGCATTACGACACTCCAAGAGACCCAGTACTTC. Translated: CASSITTLQETQYF. The chain links TRBV7-2 to TRBJ2-5; no clear D. The CDR3 has 14 residues. V was trimmed by 5 bases and J by 1 base, leaving 11 bases between them. CDR1 and CDR2 from the germline V gene are SGHTA and FQGNSA.

The rearrangement joins TRBV5-1 to TRBJ2-4, with TRBD1 identical over 8 bases. The CDR3 length is 16 residues. In germline, CDR1 is SGHRS, CDR2 YFSETQ. Trimming at V came to 6 bases and at J to 1 base, leaving 9 bases not matched to a gene. In DNA form, the CDR3 reads TGCGCCAGCATGTCGGACAGGGAGTGGGCCAAAAACATTCAGTACTTC. Translated: CASMSDREWAKNIQYF. Complete variable domain (other parts from reference TRBV5-1 and TRBJ2-4): KAGVTQTPRYLIKTRGQQVTLSCSPISGHRSVSWYQQTPGQGLQFLFEYFSETQRNKGNFPGRFSGRQFSNSRSEMNVSTLELGDSALYLCASMSDREWAKNIQYFGAGTRLSVL.

The J gene is TRBJ2-1, the V gene TRBV11-2; 14 positions match TRBD2. The junction had 4 bases not matched to a gene; V was cut back by 5 bases and J by 10 bases. CDR3 length equals 14 residues. The germline gives CDR1 SGHAT, CDR2 FQNNGV. The chain's CDR3 is CASSPRTSGGEQFF. As DNA, the CDR3 is TGTGCCAGCAGCCCTCGGACTAGCGGGGGGGAGCAGTTCTTC. The variable domain in full, completed from reference TRBV11-2 and TRBJ2-1, reads EAGVAQSPRYKIIEKRQSVAFWCNPISGHATLYWYQQILGQGPKLLIQFQNNGVVDDSQLPKDRFSAERLKGVDSTLKIQPAKLEDSAVYLCASSPRTSGGEQFFGPGTRLTVL.

This sequence joins TRBV28 and TRBJ2-7; 9 bases line up with TRBD2. The CDR3 runs to 18 residues. V lost 3 bases to trimming and J lost 0 bases; unmatched junction nucleotides: 12. Per the germline V gene, CDR1 is MDHEN and CDR2 is SYDVKM. The chain's CDR3 is CASSFPLHLTSGSYEQYF. The CDR3 DNA reads as TGTGCCAGCAGTTTCCCCCTCCACTTGACTAGCGGCTCCTACGAGCAGTACTTC.

The chain links TRBV5-5 to TRBJ2-5; 9 bases are shared with TRBD2. Germline loops: CDR1 SGHKS, CDR2 YYEKEE (reference sequence). J gave up 3 bases and V 6 bases, and 6 bases lay outside the gene matches. The CDR3 sequence is 14 residues long. In DNA form, the CDR3 reads TGTGCCAGCATGCTAAGACTAGCGGAAGAGACCCAGTACTTC. Amino acid sequence: CASMLRLAEETQYF.

The genes are TRBV2 and TRBJ1-6; 8 nucleotides match TRBD1. CDR1 is SNHLY and CDR2 is FYNNEI in the germline V gene. The CDR3 length is 13 residues. V shed 7 bases, J shed 10 bases, and the junction held 6 bases outside the gene matches. CDR3 amino acids: CASTFRGQSPLHF. The CDR3 region has the DNA TGTGCCAGCACCTTCAGGGGGCAATCACCCCTCCACTTT.

The rearrangement uses TRBV9 and TRBJ2-7; TRBD1 agrees at 7 bases. This CDR3 comprises 17 residues. Germline lookup yields CDR1 SGDLS and CDR2 YYNGEE. The V and J ends lost 0 bases and 5 bases, in that order; junction bases with no gene match: 14. The CDR3 bases are TGTGCCAGCAGCGTAGCAACAGGGGACCGTACGGACCACGAGCAGTACTTC. Translation gives CASSVATGDRTDHEQYF. The full variable domain, completed using reference TRBV9 and TRBJ2-7, is DSGVTQTPKHLITATGQRVTLRCSPRSGDLSVYWYQQSLDQGLQFLIQYYNGEERAKGNILERFSAQQFPDLHSELNLSSLELGDSALYFCASSVATGDRTDHEQYFGPGTRLTVT.

This chain joins TRBV11-2 and TRBJ2-1; 14 nucleotides align to TRBD2. The V gene end was trimmed by 2 bases and the J gene end by 6 bases; junction bases not matched to a gene: 3. The CDR3 sequence is 16 residues long. The germline gives CDR1 SGHAT, CDR2 FQNNGV. CDR3 in DNA: TGTGCCAGCAGCTTAACCGGGACTAGCGGGGGCAATGAGCAGTTCTTC. Its translation: CASSLTGTSGGNEQFF.

This chain connects TRBV5-6 to TRBJ1-2; D possibly corresponds to TRBD1 (6 bases). The CDR3 is 14 residues long. V lost 4 bases and J lost 7, with 17 bases in between. From germline, CDR1 is SGHDT and CDR2 YYEEEE. CDR3 amino acids: CASSTLDSFFGYTF. In DNA form, the CDR3 reads TGTGCCAGCAGCACCCTGGACAGCTTCTTTGGCTACACCTTC.

This clone turned up a few times. The chain joins TRBV28 to TRBJ1-2, with a possible D match to TRBD1 (5 bases). V lost 4 bases to trimming and J lost 8 bases, with 17 bases between them. The V gene's germline CDR1 is MDHEN and CDR2 SYDVKM. The CDR3 extends over 14 amino acids. CDR3 DNA sequence: TGTGCCAGCAGTTATTCGGGACTTCTAAGGGGCTACACCTTC. It is translated as CASSYSGLLRGYTF.

The chain links TRBV9 to TRBJ2-1, with D perhaps TRBD2 (5 bases). Between the trimmed V and J ends, which lost 3 bases and 8 bases, there was a span of 15 bases. This CDR3 is 14 amino acids long. Germline CDR1 is SGDLS and CDR2 is YYNGEE. For the CDR3, the DNA is TGTGCCAGCAGCGGGGCCGGGCCGGACTATGAGCAGTTCTTC. This encodes CASSGAGPDYEQFF. Combining the CDR3 with reference TRBV9 and TRBJ2-1 gives the whole variable domain DSGVTQTPKHLITATGQRVTLRCSPRSGDLSVYWYQQSLDQGLQFLIQYYNGEERAKGNILERFSAQQFPDLHSELNLSSLELGDSALYFCASSGAGPDYEQFFGPGTRLTVL.

This rearrangement joins TRBV29-1 to TRBJ2-3; 8 bases line up with TRBD2. The germline V gene has CDR1 SQVTM and CDR2 ANQGSEA. The CDR3 is made up of 13 amino acids. V dropped 4 bases and J dropped 3; count of bases not matched to a gene: 3. CDR3 amino acids: CSVGSGSTDTQYF. In nucleotides, the CDR3 is TGCAGCGTTGGCAGCGGGAGTACAGATACGCAGTATTTT.

This clone appeared once. Compared with germline, one end of the junction differs, possibly owing to a read error. This sequence joins TRBV13 and TRBJ1-6; no firm D call. The CDR3 is 13 residues long. Germline CDR1 is PRHDT and CDR2 is FYEKMQ (reference sequence). The CDR3 nucleotides read TGTGCCAGCAGCGTAGGAAGAGAACCACCCCTCCACTTT. It translates to CASSVGREPPLHF.

The chain combines TRBV7-2 with TRBJ2-5; no reliable D call. Germline V gene data show CDR1 as SGHTA and CDR2 as FQGNSA. This CDR3 region has 15 residues. V gave up 0 bases and J gave up 1 base, with 9 bases separating them. CDR3 region: CASSLAGSPQETQYF. The CDR3 nucleotides read TGTGCCAGCAGCTTAGCGGGCAGCCCCCAAGAGACCCAGTACTTC. The variable domain in full, completed from reference TRBV7-2 and TRBJ2-5, reads GAGVSQSPSNKVTEKGKDVELRCDPISGHTALYWYRQSLGQGLEFLIYFQGNSAPDKSGLPSDRFSAERTGGSVSTLTIQRTQQEDSAVYLCASSLAGSPQETQYFGPGTRLLVL.